A single sample is the source of the 6 T cell receptor beta chains below, sequenced in a study of vaccination effects on CD4 cells after COVID-19 (dated by TCRdb to between 2021 and 2024). Library preparation used the immunoSEQ multiplex PCR assay. TCRdb limited this immuneACCESS table to in-frame rearrangements with V and J called. A share of clones is missing; checked studies link under half to unresolved V genes, and the rest is unexplained. A total of 40,000 to 45,000 clones appear in this sample, about two thirds of them only once. Jointly, the top ten make up approximately 25% of the sample. Their cognate antigens are unknown. In the ViraFEST assay, PBMC were stimulated with viral peptide pools, and TCR sequencing was then used to find antigen-specific CD4+ T cell clonotypes based on their expansion. After less than 13 days of culture, CD4+ T cells were isolated with the EasySep CD4+ T cell isolation kit. Negative nucleocapsid antibody results before and after vaccination confirmed that the healthy vaccine recipients had no prior SARS-CoV-2 infection.

The sequences come from CD4+ T cells from PBMCs cultured with HCoV-OC43 spike peptides, collected before COVID-19 vaccination. The label giving this sample's cell subset or site can be read as: HCoV-OC43 spike overlapping peptide pool stimulation. The source is a human donor who received a COVID-19 vaccine.

The V and J genes are TRBV5-1 and TRBJ2-3; 10 bases match TRBD2. Losses at the gene ends were 4 bases for V and 2 bases for J; bases not matched to a gene: 4. Germline V CDR1 and CDR2: SGHRS, YFSETQ. The CDR3 consists of 15 residues. The CDR3 DNA follows: TGCGCCAGCAGCAGTGGGACTAGCGACACAGATACGCAGTATTTT. Residues: CASSSGTSDTDTQYF.

The chain joins TRBV10-3 to TRBJ1-5; maybe TRBD1 (6 bases). Per germline, CDR1 ENHRY and CDR2 SYGVKD. V shed 4 bases and J shed 3 bases, with 7 bases lying between them. The CDR3 contains 13 residues. For the CDR3, the DNA is TGTGCCATCAGTGCAGGGGTCAATCAGCCCCAGCATTTT. As protein: CAISAGVNQPQHF.

The chain employs TRBV3-1 (or the pseudogene TRBV3-2) and TRBJ2-3; no clear D. The CDR3 is made up of 12 amino acids. CDR1 and CDR2 from the germline V gene are LGHDT and YNNKEL (reference sequence). Trimming left V 4 bases short and J 5 bases short, with 7 bases between. CDR3 nucleotide sequence: TGTGCCAGCAGCCGCCAAAGAGATACGCAGTATTTT. Translating gives CASSRQRDTQYF.

The rearrangement links TRBV19 to TRBJ1-2; 8 bases fit TRBD1. The V gene end was trimmed by 5 bases and the J gene end by 4 bases; junction bases not matched to a gene: 6. Per germline, CDR1 LNHDA and CDR2 SQIVND (reference sequence). This CDR3 spans 14 amino acids. The CDR3: CASSFQGAVYGYTF. DNA of the CDR3: TGTGCCAGTAGTTTCCAGGGGGCGGTCTATGGCTACACCTTC.

This clone showed up just a few times. This chain connects TRBV30 to TRBJ2-7; D is unresolved. CDR1 is GTSNPN, CDR2 SVGIG, per germline (reference sequence). V was shortened by 3 bases and J by 4 bases, with 19 bases between the two germline ends. CDR3 size: 15 residues. This chain's CDR3 is CAWSSVGLERYEQYF. In DNA form, the CDR3 reads TGTGCCTGGAGCTCCGTCGGCCTCGAGAGGTACGAGCAGTACTTC.

This clone has a handful of counts. V gene TRBV19 combines with J gene TRBJ1-6; TRBD1 is a possible D gene (5 bases). Germline V CDR1 and CDR2: LNHDA, SQIVND (reference sequence). Trimming took off 3 bases at V and 7 bases at J, with 13 bases between the two ends. This CDR3 has 15 residues. The CDR3 here is CASSMLQGGNSPLHF. The CDR3 DNA is TGTGCCAGTAGTATGCTTCAGGGTGGCAATTCACCCCTCCACTTT.